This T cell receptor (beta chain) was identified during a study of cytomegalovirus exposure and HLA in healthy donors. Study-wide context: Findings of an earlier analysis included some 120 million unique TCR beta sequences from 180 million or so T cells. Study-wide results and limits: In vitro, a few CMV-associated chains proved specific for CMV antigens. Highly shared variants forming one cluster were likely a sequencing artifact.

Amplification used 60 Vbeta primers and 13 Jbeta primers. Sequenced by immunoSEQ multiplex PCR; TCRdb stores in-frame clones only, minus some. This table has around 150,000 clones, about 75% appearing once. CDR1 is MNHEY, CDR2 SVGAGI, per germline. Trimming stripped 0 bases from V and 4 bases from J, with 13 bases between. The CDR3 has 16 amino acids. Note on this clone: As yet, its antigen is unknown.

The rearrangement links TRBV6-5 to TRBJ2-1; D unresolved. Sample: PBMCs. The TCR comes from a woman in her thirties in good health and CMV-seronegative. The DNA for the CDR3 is TGTGCCAGCAGTTACTCGATCGAGCCTCCTTACAATGAGCAGTTCTTC. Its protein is CASSYSIEPPYNEQFF.